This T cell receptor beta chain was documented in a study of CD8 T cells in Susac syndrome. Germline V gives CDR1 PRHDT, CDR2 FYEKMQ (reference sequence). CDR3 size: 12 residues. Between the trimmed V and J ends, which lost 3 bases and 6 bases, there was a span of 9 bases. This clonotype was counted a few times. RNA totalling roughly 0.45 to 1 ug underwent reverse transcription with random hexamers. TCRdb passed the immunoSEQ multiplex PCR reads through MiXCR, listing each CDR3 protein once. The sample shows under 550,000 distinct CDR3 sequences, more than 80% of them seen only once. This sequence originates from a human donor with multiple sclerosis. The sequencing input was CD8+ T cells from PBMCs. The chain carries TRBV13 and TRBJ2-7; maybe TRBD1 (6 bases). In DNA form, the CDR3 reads TGTGCCAGCAGCTTGCAGGGGACCGAGCAGTACTTC. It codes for CASSLQGTEQYF.